The T cell receptor beta chain under discussion was sequenced for a study of T cells in Graves' hyperthyroidism and ophthalmopathy. Per the germline V gene, CDR1 is SGHNT and CDR2 is YENEEA. Losses at the gene ends were 0 bases for V and 8 bases for J; bases not matched to a gene: 10. The CDR3 has 17 residues. RNA transcripts were the template for amplifying TCR beta CDR3 regions. The HTBI primer set was used in a first-round RT-PCR of the TCR CDR3. TCRdb reprocessed the multiplex PCR reads via MiXCR and lists one record per CDR3 protein. The sample has under 400,000 distinct CDR3 sequences; 15% to 17% are singletons.

The V call is TRBV11-3, the J call TRBJ2-1; 10 positions match TRBD1. The sequence was obtained from a woman aged 18 to 35 with Graves' hyperthyroidism that later progressed to Graves' ophthalmopathy. The sequenced sample consisted of blood. DNA of the CDR3: TGTGCCAGCAGCTTAGATAGCAGGGACAGGGGAGCACATGAGCAGTTCTTC. This gives the protein CASSLDSRDRGAHEQFF. Looking up the rest from reference TRBV11-3 and TRBJ2-1 gives the full variable domain: EAGVVQSPRYKIIEKKQPVAFWCNPISGHNTLYWYLQNLGQGPELLIRYENEEAVDDSQLPKDRFSAERLKGVDSTLKIQPAELGDSAVYLCASSLDSRDRGAHEQFFGPGTRLTVL.